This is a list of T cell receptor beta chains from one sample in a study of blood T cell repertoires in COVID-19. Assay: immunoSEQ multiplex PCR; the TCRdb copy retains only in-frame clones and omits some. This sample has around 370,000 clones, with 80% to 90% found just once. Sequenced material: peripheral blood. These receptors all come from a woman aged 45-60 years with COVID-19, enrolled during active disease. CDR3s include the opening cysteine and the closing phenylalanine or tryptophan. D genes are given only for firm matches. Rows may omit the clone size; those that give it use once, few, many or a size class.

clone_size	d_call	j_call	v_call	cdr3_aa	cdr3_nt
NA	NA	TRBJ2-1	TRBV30	CAWSFWGDEQFF	TGTGCCTGGAGCTTTTGGGGCGATGAGCAGTTCTTC
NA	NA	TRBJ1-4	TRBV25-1	CASTGGEKLFF	TGTGCCAGCACGGGGGGTGAAAAACTGTTTTTT
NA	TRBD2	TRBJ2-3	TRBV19	CASSIPHLAGYTDTQYF	TGTGCCAGTAGTATTCCCCACCTAGCGGGGTACACAGATACGCAGTATTTT
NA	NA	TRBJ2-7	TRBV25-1	CASSDRGIHEQYF	TGTGCCAGCAGTGATCGGGGAATCCACGAGCAGTACTTC
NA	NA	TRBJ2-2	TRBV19	CASSKYRDTGELFF	TGTGCCAGTAGTAAATACAGGGATACCGGGGAGCTGTTTTTT
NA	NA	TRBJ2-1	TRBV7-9	CASSPPTGLLYNEQFF	TGTGCCAGCAGCCCTCCCACGGGACTGCTTTACAATGAGCAGTTCTTC
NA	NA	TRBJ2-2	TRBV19	CASSIAFGVLYRLFF	TGTGCCAGTAGTATAGCCTTCGGGGTTCTCTATAGGCTGTTTTTT
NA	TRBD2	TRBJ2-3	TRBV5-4	CASSRLGLAGADTQYF	TGTGCCAGCAGCCGACTCGGACTAGCGGGAGCCGATACGCAGTATTTT
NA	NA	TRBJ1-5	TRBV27	CASHPRFSNQPQHF	TGTGCCAGTCACCCTCGGTTCAGCAATCAGCCCCAGCATTTT
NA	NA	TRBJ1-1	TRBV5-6	CASSRRGSTEAFF	TGTGCCAGCAGCCGACGGGGGAGTACTGAAGCTTTCTTT
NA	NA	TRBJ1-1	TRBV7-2	CASRIPGLRNTEAFF	TGTGCCAGCAGAATCCCGGGACTTAGGAACACTGAAGCTTTCTTT
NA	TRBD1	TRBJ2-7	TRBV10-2	CASSVPQPDRVKLEQYF	TGCGCCAGCAGTGTCCCTCAACCAGACAGGGTTAAACTGGAGCAGTACTTC
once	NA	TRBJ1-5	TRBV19	CASSIGGNQPQHF	TGTGCCAGTAGTATAGGAGGGAATCAGCCCCAGCATTTT
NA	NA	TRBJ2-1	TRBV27	CASSPEPYNEQFF	TGTGCCAGCAGTCCCGAGCCATACAATGAGCAGTTCTTC
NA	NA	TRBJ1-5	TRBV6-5	CASSKTGLGHQPQHF	TGTGCCAGCAGCAAGACAGGTTTGGGACATCAGCCCCAGCATTTT
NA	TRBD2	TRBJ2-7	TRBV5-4	CASSYWGGSYEQYF	TGTGCCAGCTCCTACTGGGGGGGTTCCTACGAGCAGTACTTC
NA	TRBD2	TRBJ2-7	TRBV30	CAAEGGGTSGLDSYEQYF	TGTGCCGCCGAAGGGGGCGGGACTAGCGGGCTCGACTCCTACGAGCAGTACTTC
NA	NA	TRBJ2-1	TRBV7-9	CASSSTSLSEQFF	TGTGCCAGCAGCTCGACTAGTCTGAGTGAGCAGTTCTTC
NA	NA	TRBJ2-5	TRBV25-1	CASSGGEVTQYF	TGTGCCAGCAGTGGTGGTGAGGTAACCCAGTACTTC
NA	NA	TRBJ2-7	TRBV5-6	CASSLVTARFYEQYF	TGTGCCAGCAGCTTGGTGACAGCCCGGTTCTACGAGCAGTACTTC
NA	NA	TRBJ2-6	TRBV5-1	CASSRDTGFSGANVLTF	TGCGCCAGCAGCCGGGACACAGGATTCTCTGGGGCCAACGTCCTGACTTTC
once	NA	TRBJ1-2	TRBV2	CASQDRGYYGYTF	TGTGCCAGCCAGGACAGAGGCTACTATGGCTACACCTTC
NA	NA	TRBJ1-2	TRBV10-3	CAIGPGHRPSNYGYTF	TGTGCCATCGGACCGGGACACCGACCCTCTAACTATGGCTACACCTTC
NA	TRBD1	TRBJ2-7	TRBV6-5	CASIGRDRGRKEQYF	TGTGCCAGCATTGGTCGGGACAGGGGGCGAAAGGAGCAGTACTTC
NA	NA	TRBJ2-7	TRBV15	CATSRLLGPNYEQYF	TGTGCCACCAGCAGACTTTTGGGCCCAAACTACGAGCAGTACTTC
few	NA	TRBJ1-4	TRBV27	CASSPVGRANEKLFF	TGTGCCAGCAGTCCTGTGGGGCGAGCTAATGAAAAACTGTTTTTT
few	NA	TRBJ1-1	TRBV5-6	CASSLWSSTGGVTEAFF	TGTGCCAGCAGCTTGTGGTCCTCGACAGGAGGTGTCACTGAAGCTTTCTTT
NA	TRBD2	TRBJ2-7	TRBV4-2	CASSQDYPSGHTNYEQYF	TGTGCCAGCAGCCAAGACTACCCTAGCGGGCACACGAATTACGAGCAGTACTTC
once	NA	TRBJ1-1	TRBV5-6	CASSSTGRQGVPDTEAFF	TGTGCCAGCAGCTCGACGGGTAGGCAGGGTGTTCCGGACACTGAAGCTTTCTTT
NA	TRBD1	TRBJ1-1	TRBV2	CASSVQGQGKTEAFF	TGTGCCAGCAGCGTCCAGGGACAGGGAAAAACTGAAGCTTTCTTT
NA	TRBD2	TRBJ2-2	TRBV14	CASSRWTSGSSGELFF	TGTGCCAGCAGCCGATGGACTAGCGGGAGCTCCGGGGAGCTGTTTTTT
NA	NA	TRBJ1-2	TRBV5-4	CASSLVKRDNYGYTF	TGTGCCAGCAGCTTGGTTAAAAGAGATAACTATGGCTACACCTTC
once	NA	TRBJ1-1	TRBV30	CAWSEARMNTEAFF	TGTGCCTGGAGCGAGGCCAGAATGAACACTGAAGCTTTCTTT
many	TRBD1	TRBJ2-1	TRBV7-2	CASSSGTGEYNEQFF	TGTGCCAGCAGCTCCGGGACAGGGGAATACAATGAGCAGTTCTTC
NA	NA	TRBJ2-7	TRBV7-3	CASSPTSVHYEQYF	TGTGCCAGCAGCCCAACCAGCGTTCACTACGAGCAGTACTTC
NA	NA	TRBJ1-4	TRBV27	CASSLFISGRDEKLFF	TGTGCCAGCAGTTTATTTATTTCGGGGAGGGATGAAAAACTGTTTTTT
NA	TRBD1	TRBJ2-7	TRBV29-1	CSVEDRQGVAEQYF	TGCAGCGTTGAAGATAGACAGGGCGTCGCCGAGCAGTACTTC
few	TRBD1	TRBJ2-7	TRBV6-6	CASSSRTGSSYEQYF	TGTGCCAGCAGTTCTCGGACAGGGAGCTCCTACGAGCAGTACTTC
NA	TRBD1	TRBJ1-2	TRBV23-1	CASSGTKSGTGANGYTF	TGCGCCAGCAGTGGGACGAAAAGCGGGACAGGGGCGAATGGCTACACCTTC
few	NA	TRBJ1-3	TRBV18	CASSPQEGTGNTIYF	TGTGCCAGCTCACCACAAGAGGGTACTGGAAACACCATATATTTT
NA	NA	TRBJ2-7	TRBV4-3	CASSLLRQATYEQYF	TGCGCCAGCAGCCTTTTACGACAGGCTACCTACGAGCAGTACTTC
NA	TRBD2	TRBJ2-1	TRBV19	CASSMLTSGTYNEQFF	TGTGCCAGTAGTATGTTGACTAGCGGGACCTACAATGAGCAGTTCTTC
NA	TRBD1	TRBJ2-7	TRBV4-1	CASSQVGQAYEQYF	TGCGCCAGCAGCCAAGTTGGACAGGCCTACGAGCAGTACTTC
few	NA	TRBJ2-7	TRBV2	CASSPPGGRSYEQYF	TGTGCCAGCAGCCCCCCCGGCGGGCGATCCTACGAGCAGTACTTC
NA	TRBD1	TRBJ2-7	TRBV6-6	CASSYSPGTGTDEQYF	TGTGCCAGCAGTTACTCCCCCGGGACAGGGACGGACGAGCAGTACTTC